One sample yielded the 29 T cell receptor beta chains listed below, sequenced in a study of blood T cell repertoires in COVID-19. Here immunoSEQ multiplex PCR was the method, and the copy in TCRdb shows in-frame clones only, minus some. The sample has 300,000 to 400,000 clones; roughly 86% are singletons. Sequenced input: peripheral blood. The receptors come from a man younger than 40 with COVID-19, enrolled during active disease.

This CDR3 is CASSGGQGFNYGYTF. The CDR3 bases are TGTGCCAGCAGCGGTGGACAGGGGTTTAACTATGGCTACACCTTC. The rearrangement joins TRBV5-4 to TRBJ1-2, with 9 bases identical to TRBD1. CDR1 and CDR2 (germline): SGHNT, YYREEE (reference sequence). V was pared by 4 bases and J by 1 base, with 5 bases of the junction left unmatched. The CDR3 is 15 residues long. Looking up the rest from reference TRBV5-4 and TRBJ1-2 gives the full variable domain: ETGVTQSPTHLIKTRGQQVTLRCSSQSGHNTVSWYQQALGQGPQFIFQYYREEENGRGNFPPRFSGLQFPNYSSELNVNALELDDSALYLCASSGGQGFNYGYTFGSGTRLTVV.

This clone was seen a few times. V and J are TRBV7-8 and TRBJ2-7; 13 bases are a match to TRBD2. V dropped 10 bases and J dropped 2; count of bases not matched to a gene: 8. This CDR3 comprises 15 residues. Germline loops: CDR1 SGHVS, CDR2 FQNEAQ. The CDR3 spells CATTPLAGGPYEQYF. The DNA of the CDR3 is TGTGCCACCACGCCACTAGCGGGAGGGCCCTACGAGCAGTACTTC.

The chain uses TRBV18 and TRBJ1-4, with D maybe TRBD1 (6 bases). V was pared by 6 bases and J by 5 bases, with 16 bases between. Germline V gene lookup returns CDR1 KGHSH and CDR2 LQKENI. The CDR3 has 15 residues. This chain's CDR3 is CASSQAGGPNEKLFF. CDR3 DNA sequence: TGTGCCAGCTCTCAGGCTGGGGGCCCCAATGAAAAACTGTTTTTT. Together with reference TRBV18 and TRBJ1-4, the CDR3 gives the full variable domain: NAGVMQNPRHLVRRRGQEARLRCSPMKGHSHVYWYRQLPEEGLKFMVYLQKENIIDESGMPKERFSAEFPKEGPSILRIQQVVRGDSAAYFCASSQAGGPNEKLFFGSGTQLSVL.

This rearrangement joins TRBV3-1 (or the pseudogene TRBV3-2) to TRBJ2-3; the D gene is possibly TRBD1 (5 bases). Germline assignment: CDR1 LGHDT and CDR2 YNNKEL (reference sequence). The CDR3 sequence is 17 residues long. The V and J ends lost 3 bases and 2 bases respectively, with 18 bases between them. The CDR3 DNA follows: TGTGCCAGCAGCCACCGACAGAGAGCCTATCCCACAGATACGCAGTATTTT. Translation gives CASSHRQRAYPTDTQYF.

The CDR3: CASSSGGTGTPHSYEQYF. The CDR3 coding sequence is TGTGCCAGCAGTTCAGGGGGCACGGGGACTCCGCACTCCTACGAGCAGTACTTC. The rearrangement links TRBV6-2 or TRBV6-3 to TRBJ2-7; 8 nucleotides agree with TRBD1. J was trimmed by 0 bases and V by 4 bases; bases with no gene match: 14. The CDR3 contains 18 residues. Germline loops: CDR1 MNHEY, CDR2 SVGEGT.

This sequence joins TRBV29-1 and TRBJ2-3; 10 bases line up with TRBD1. CDR1 and CDR2 (germline): SQVTM, ANQGSEA. V trimming: 6 bases; J trimming: 1 base; junction bases outside the gene matches: 7. The CDR3 consists of 15 residues. CDR3 in DNA: TGCAGCGTACTCCGGGACAGGGGTGGCACAGATACGCAGTATTTT. Its protein is CSVLRDRGGTDTQYF.

The chain links TRBV5-6 to TRBJ1-3; D perhaps matches TRBD1 (5 bases). Germline CDR1 is SGHDT and CDR2 is YYEEEE. The V and J ends lost 2 bases and 0 bases respectively, with 15 bases between them. This CDR3 spans 17 amino acids. The CDR3 nucleotides read TGTGCCAGCAGCTTTACACCCCGACAGTTCTCTGGAAACACCATATATTTT. Translating it yields CASSFTPRQFSGNTIYF.

The CDR3 nucleotides read TGTGCCAGCAGCTTAGGTTCAGGGAGGTTAGCTGGAAACACCATATATTTT. Its translation is CASSLGSGRLAGNTIYF. The chain is built from TRBV13 and TRBJ1-3, with a possible D match to TRBD1 (5 bases). The ends were cut back, 0 bases at V and 2 bases at J, with 14 bases in the middle. Per germline, CDR1 PRHDT and CDR2 FYEKMQ (reference sequence). The CDR3 spans 17 residues.

V and J are TRBV21-1 and TRBJ1-2; the DNA was not used to check the table's D call, TRBD1. TRBV21-1 is described as a pseudogene. The CDR3 has 15 residues. The CDR3 spells CASSKDTGPNGGYTF. The CDR3 DNA sequence: TGTGCCAGCAGCAAAGACACAGGGCCTAATGGTGGCTACACCTTC.

This chain connects TRBV24-1 to TRBJ2-1; possibly TRBD1 for D (6 bases). The ends were cut back, 4 bases at V and 3 bases at J, with 12 bases in the middle. In germline, CDR1 is KGHDR, CDR2 SFDVKD. The CDR3 length is 15 residues. The CDR3 here is CATSEAGVNYNEQFF. CDR3 coding DNA: TGTGCCACCAGTGAAGCAGGGGTAAACTACAATGAGCAGTTCTTC.

This rearrangement joins TRBV25-1 to TRBJ2-1; D call uncertain. The V end lost 8 bases, the J end lost 0 bases, and 8 bases lay between the germline ends. The germline CDR1 and CDR2 sequences are MGHDK and SYGVNS. The CDR3 has 13 residues. In DNA, the CDR3 is TGTGCCAGCTCAGAGGTCTCCTACAATGAGCAGTTCTTC. The encoded protein is CASSEVSYNEQFF.

This chain uses TRBV10-3 with TRBJ1-1, with 9 nucleotides matching TRBD1. V gave up 6 bases and J gave up 1 base; unmatched junction bases: 3. Germline CDR1 reads ENHRY; CDR2 reads SYGVKD. The CDR3 contains 14 residues. Here the CDR3 reads CAIRRTGANTEAFF. The CDR3 region has the DNA TGTGCCATCAGAAGGACAGGGGCGAACACTGAAGCTTTCTTT.

V usage is TRBV4-1 and J usage is TRBJ1-4; D is ambiguous. The germline V gene encodes CDR1 MGHRA and CDR2 YSYEKL. This CDR3 spans 16 amino acids. Trimming pared 4 bases from V and 0 bases from J, leaving 12 bases between. CDR3 protein: CASSPLGRSTNEKLFF. CDR3 coding DNA: TGCGCCAGCAGCCCCCTGGGGAGATCAACTAATGAAAAACTGTTTTTT.

V usage is TRBV29-1 and J usage is TRBJ1-2, with a possible D match to TRBD1 (5 bases). Trimming took 4 bases from V and 8 from J, leaving 14 bases between them. The CDR3 loop spans 12 amino acids. Germline CDR1 SQVTM, CDR2 ANQGSEA. This CDR3 is CSVVGQTLGYTF. CDR3 coding DNA: TGCAGCGTTGTGGGGCAGACTCTCGGCTACACCTTC. The variable domain in full, with the rest retrieved from reference TRBV29-1 and TRBJ1-2, is SAVISQKPSRDICQRGTSLTIQCQVDSQVTMMFWYRQQPGQSLTLIATANQGSEATYESGFVIDKFPISRPNLTFSTLTVSNMSPEDSSIYLCSVVGQTLGYTFGSGTRLTVV.

The chain uses TRBV7-2 and TRBJ1-2; 7 bases line up with TRBD1. This CDR3 contains 14 residues. The ends lost 7 bases at V and 0 bases at J; junction bases unmatched: 5. Germline CDR1 reads SGHTA; CDR2 reads FQGNSA. Here the CDR3 reads CASTRDSTNYGYTF. CDR3 nucleotides: TGTGCCAGCACCCGGGACAGTACTAACTATGGCTACACCTTC.

The CDR3 loop reads CASSYTGAEAFF. CDR3 bases: TGTGCCAGCAGCTACACCGGAGCCGAAGCTTTCTTT. V is TRBV3-1 (or the pseudogene TRBV3-2) and J is TRBJ1-1; D remains unclear. Trimming shortened V by 5 bases and J by 8 bases, and 12 bases separated the two germline ends. Germline-derived CDR1 and CDR2 are LGHDT and YNNKEL (reference sequence). This CDR3 spans 12 amino acids.

The chain joins TRBV19 to TRBJ1-1; D uncertain. This CDR3 spans 13 amino acids. V was pared by 3 bases and J by 10 bases, with 15 bases between. In germline, CDR1 is LNHDA, CDR2 SQIVND (reference sequence). In nucleotides, the CDR3 is TGTGCCAGTAGTATTAACTCCTTCACCGCAGCTTTCTTT. It codes for CASSINSFTAAFF.

The J gene is TRBJ2-2, the V gene TRBV11-3; 7 positions agree with TRBD2. CDR3 length: 15 residues. Trimming cost V 3 bases and J 4 bases; bases outside gene matches: 5. Looked up from germline, CDR1 is SGHNT and CDR2 is YENEEA. CDR3 bases: TGTGCCAGCAGCTTGAGCGGGACGAGCACCGGGGAGCTGTTTTTT. Translated: CASSLSGTSTGELFF.

The CDR3 region is CASSLIGLTGYGYTF. The CDR3 DNA is TGTGCCAGCAGCCTTATTGGCCTCACAGGGTATGGCTACACCTTC. The V and J genes are TRBV3-1 (or the pseudogene TRBV3-2) and TRBJ1-2, with D tentatively TRBD1 (6 bases). CDR1 and CDR2 (germline): LGHDT, YNNKEL (reference sequence). This CDR3 region has 15 residues. The V end was cut by 4 bases, the J end by 5 bases, with 17 bases between.

The chain has TRBV7-9 and TRBJ1-4; weak D call: TRBD1 (5 bases). Germline CDR1 and CDR2: SEHNR and FQNEAQ (reference sequence). CDR3 length: 16 residues. V lost 1 base and J lost 0, with 9 bases in between. The CDR3 protein is CASSLEGAPTNEKLFF. In DNA, the CDR3 is TGTGCCAGCAGCTTAGAAGGGGCTCCAACTAATGAAAAACTGTTTTTT.

Comments on this clone: An end of the junction does not agree with germline; a read error may underlie this. Other nucleotide sequences in the sample specify the same CDR3. CDR3 protein: CASSQVAGGFTGELFF. CDR3 in DNA: TGCGCTAGCAGCCAAGTGGCAGGGGGGTTCACCGGGGAGCTGTTTTTT. The chain joins TRBV4-1 to TRBJ2-2, with D possibly being TRBD1 (7 bases). The CDR3 contains 16 residues. Germline V gives CDR1 MGHRA, CDR2 YSYEKL.

The rearrangement joins TRBV25-1 to TRBJ2-5; 10 nucleotides agree with TRBD2. V shed 4 bases and J 5 bases; nucleotides not matched to a gene: 7. The CDR3 sequence is 15 residues long. Germline V lookup: CDR1 MGHDK, CDR2 SYGVNS. CDR3 nucleotides: TGTGCCAGCAGTGTTCCTAGCGGGAGTTGGGAGACCCAGTACTTC. Its protein is CASSVPSGSWETQYF. Full variable domain (outside the CDR3, taken from reference TRBV25-1 and TRBJ2-5): EADIYQTPRYLVIGTGKKITLECSQTMGHDKMYWYQQDPGMELHLIHYSYGVNSTEKGDLSSESTVSRIRTEHFPLTLESARPSHTSQYLCASSVPSGSWETQYFGPGTRLLVL.

This clone came up a few times. The chain has TRBV5-1 and TRBJ1-4; 11 nucleotides match TRBD1. CDR3 length equals 16 residues. Germline-derived CDR1 and CDR2 are SGHRS and YFSETQ. With 4 bases clipped from V and 7 bases from J, the junction kept 9 bases outside the gene matches. The chain's CDR3 is CASSPWTGGDGEKLFF. CDR3 nucleotide sequence: TGCGCCAGCAGCCCCTGGACAGGGGGCGATGGTGAAAAACTGTTTTTT.

The V gene is TRBV13, the J gene TRBJ1-2; D is unresolved. V was pared by 0 bases and J by 12 bases, with 17 bases between. The CDR3 is 14 amino acids. Germline V gives CDR1 PRHDT, CDR2 FYEKMQ (reference sequence). The CDR3 region has the DNA TGTGCCAGCAGCTTAGGCCTGGTGCCGAAAGGAGACACCTTC. It yields the protein CASSLGLVPKGDTF.

The chain carries TRBV24-1 and TRBJ1-2, with TRBD1 as a possible D gene (6 bases). This CDR3 comprises 14 residues. Trimming took off 3 bases at V and 6 bases at J, with 13 bases between the two ends. CDR1 and CDR2 from the germline V gene are KGHDR and SFDVKD. The CDR3 region is CATSDTNRADGYTF. CDR3 nucleotides: TGTGCCACCAGTGATACAAACAGGGCAGATGGCTACACCTTC.

The chain links TRBV28 to TRBJ1-2; 9 bases agree with TRBD1. Trimming removed 2 bases from V and 8 bases from J; junction bases left unmatched: 3. The CDR3 sequence is 13 residues long. The germline CDR1 and CDR2 sequences are MDHEN and SYDVKM. Written as DNA, the CDR3 is TGTGCCAGCAGTTTAGGAACAGGGGGCGGCTACACCTTC. It translates to CASSLGTGGGYTF.

This clone was counted only a few times. The chain links TRBV4-1 to TRBJ2-6, with a weak D call TRBD1 (6 bases). The ends were cut back, 3 bases at V and 1 base at J, with 19 bases in the middle. CDR1 MGHRA and CDR2 YSYEKL come from the germline V gene. The CDR3 covers 19 residues. The CDR3 nucleotides read TGCGCCAGCAGCCAGGTGGCCGGGACACGGTCTTCTGGGGCCAACGTCCTGACTTTC. This codes for CASSQVAGTRSSGANVLTF.

The chain combines TRBV11-2 with TRBJ1-6; the D gene is possibly TRBD1 (5 bases). The V and J ends lost 2 bases and 15 bases respectively, with 17 bases between them. The CDR3 is 14 amino acids. Germline CDR1 SGHAT, CDR2 FQNNGV. CDR3 loop: CASSLRRPGENLHF. In DNA, the CDR3 is TGTGCCAGCAGCTTAAGGCGCCCGGGGGAGAACCTCCACTTT.

This clone was seen just once. One end of the junction varies from germline; a read error may be responsible. This sequence joins TRBV5-6 and TRBJ2-5; 7 bases align to TRBD1. The CDR3 runs to 14 residues. The germline gives CDR1 SGHDT, CDR2 YYEEEE. The CDR3 region is CASSSRGTAEAQYF. The CDR3 DNA is TGTGCCAGCAGCTCACGAGGGACAGCAGAGGCCCAGTACTTC.